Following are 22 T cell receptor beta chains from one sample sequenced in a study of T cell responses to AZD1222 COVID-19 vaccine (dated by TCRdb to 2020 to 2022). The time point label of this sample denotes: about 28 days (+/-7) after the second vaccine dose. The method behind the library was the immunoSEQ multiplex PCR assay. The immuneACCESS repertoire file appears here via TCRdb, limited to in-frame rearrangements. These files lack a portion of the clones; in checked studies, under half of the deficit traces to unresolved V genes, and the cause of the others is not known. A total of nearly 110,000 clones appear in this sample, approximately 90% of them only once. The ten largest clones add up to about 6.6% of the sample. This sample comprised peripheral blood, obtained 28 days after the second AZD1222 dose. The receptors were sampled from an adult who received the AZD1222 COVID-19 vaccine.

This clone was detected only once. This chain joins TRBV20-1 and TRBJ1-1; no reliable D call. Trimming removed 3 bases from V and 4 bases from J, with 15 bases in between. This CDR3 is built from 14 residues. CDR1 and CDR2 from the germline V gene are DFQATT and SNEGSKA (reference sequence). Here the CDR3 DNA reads TGCAGTGCTAGTGTCTGGAATCAGCCCACTGAAGCTTTCTTT. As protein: CSASVWNQPTEAFF.

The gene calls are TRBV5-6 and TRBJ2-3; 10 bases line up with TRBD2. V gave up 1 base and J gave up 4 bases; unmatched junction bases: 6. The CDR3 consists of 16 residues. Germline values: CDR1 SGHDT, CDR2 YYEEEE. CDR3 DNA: TGTGCCAGCAGCTTGCGAGCGGGGGGGCCCTCAGATACGCAGTATTTT. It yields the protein CASSLRAGGPSDTQYF.

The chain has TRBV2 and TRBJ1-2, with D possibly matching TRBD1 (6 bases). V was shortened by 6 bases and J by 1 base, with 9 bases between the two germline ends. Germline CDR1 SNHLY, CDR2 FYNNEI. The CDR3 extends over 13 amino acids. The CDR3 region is CASRVQGNYGYTF. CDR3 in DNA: TGTGCCAGCAGGGTACAGGGTAACTATGGCTACACCTTC.

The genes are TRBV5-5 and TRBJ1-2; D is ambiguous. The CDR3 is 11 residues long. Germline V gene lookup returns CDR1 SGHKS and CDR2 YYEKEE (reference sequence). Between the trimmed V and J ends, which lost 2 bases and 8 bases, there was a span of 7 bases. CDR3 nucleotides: TGTGCCAGCAGCTTATGGGAAGGCTACACCTTC. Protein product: CASSLWEGYTF.

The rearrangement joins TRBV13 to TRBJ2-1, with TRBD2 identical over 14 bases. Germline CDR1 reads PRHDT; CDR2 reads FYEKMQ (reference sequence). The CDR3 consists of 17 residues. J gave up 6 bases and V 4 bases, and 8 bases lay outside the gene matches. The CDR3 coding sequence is TGTGCCAGCAGCTCCGGACTAGCGGGAGGACTATTCAATGAGCAGTTCTTC. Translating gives CASSSGLAGGLFNEQFF.

CDR3 in amino acids: CASSFERGMGETQYF. The DNA for the CDR3 is TGTGCCAGCAGTTTCGAGCGAGGCATGGGAGAGACCCAGTACTTC. The chain employs TRBV28 and TRBJ2-5; D is unclear. V lost 3 bases and J lost 4, with 15 bases in between. The CDR3 runs to 15 residues. Germline V gives CDR1 MDHEN, CDR2 SYDVKM.

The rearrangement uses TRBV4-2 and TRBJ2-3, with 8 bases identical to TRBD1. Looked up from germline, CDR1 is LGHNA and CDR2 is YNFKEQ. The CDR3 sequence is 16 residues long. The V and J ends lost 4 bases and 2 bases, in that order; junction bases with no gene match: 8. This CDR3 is CASSPLGQGHTDTQYF. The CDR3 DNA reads TGTGCCAGCAGCCCCCTCGGACAGGGTCACACAGATACGCAGTATTTT.

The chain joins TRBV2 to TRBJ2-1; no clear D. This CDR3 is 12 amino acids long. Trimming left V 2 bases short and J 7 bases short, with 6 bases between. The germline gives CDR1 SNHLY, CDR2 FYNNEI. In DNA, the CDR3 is TGTGCCAGCAGTGAAAGACTTAATGAGCAGTTCTTC. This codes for CASSERLNEQFF.

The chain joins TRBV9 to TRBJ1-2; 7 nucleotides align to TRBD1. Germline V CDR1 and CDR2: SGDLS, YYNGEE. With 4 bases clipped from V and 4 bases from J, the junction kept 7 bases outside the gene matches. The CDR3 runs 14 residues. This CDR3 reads CASSTTTGTYGYTF. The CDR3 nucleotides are TGTGCCAGCAGCACCACGACAGGGACCTATGGCTACACCTTC.

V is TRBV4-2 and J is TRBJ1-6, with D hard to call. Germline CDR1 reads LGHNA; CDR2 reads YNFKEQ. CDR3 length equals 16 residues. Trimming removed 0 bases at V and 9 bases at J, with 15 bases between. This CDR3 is CASSQDWVTGSSPLHF. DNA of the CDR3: TGTGCCAGCAGCCAAGATTGGGTCACCGGGAGTTCACCCCTCCACTTT.

The CDR3 bases are TGTGCCAGCAGCCGGGACAGGGGTTATAATTCACCCCTCCACTTT. This codes for CASSRDRGYNSPLHF. The rearrangement joins TRBV7-6 to TRBJ1-6, with 10 bases matching TRBD1. The CDR3 loop spans 15 amino acids. Germline CDR1 is SGHVS and CDR2 is FNYEAQ. V was pared by 5 bases and J by 4 bases, with 2 bases of the junction left unmatched.

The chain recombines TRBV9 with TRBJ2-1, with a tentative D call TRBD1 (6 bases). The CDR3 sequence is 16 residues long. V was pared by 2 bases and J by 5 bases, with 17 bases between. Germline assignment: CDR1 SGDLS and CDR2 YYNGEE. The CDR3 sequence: CASSVGVDSFNNEQFF. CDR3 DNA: TGTGCCAGCAGCGTCGGCGTGGACAGCTTTAACAATGAGCAGTTCTTC.

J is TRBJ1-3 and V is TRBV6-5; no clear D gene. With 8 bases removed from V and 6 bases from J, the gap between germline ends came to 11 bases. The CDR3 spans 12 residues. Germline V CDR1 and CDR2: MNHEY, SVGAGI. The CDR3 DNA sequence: TGTGCCAGCCTGCTTAGAGAAAACACCATATATTTT. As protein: CASLLRENTIYF.

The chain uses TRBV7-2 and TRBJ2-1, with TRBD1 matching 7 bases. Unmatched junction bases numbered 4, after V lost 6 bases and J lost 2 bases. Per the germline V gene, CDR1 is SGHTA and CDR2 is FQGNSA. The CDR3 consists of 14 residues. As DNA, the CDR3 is TGTGCCAGCAGAACCGGGACAGCCTACAATGAGCAGTTCTTC. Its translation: CASRTGTAYNEQFF.

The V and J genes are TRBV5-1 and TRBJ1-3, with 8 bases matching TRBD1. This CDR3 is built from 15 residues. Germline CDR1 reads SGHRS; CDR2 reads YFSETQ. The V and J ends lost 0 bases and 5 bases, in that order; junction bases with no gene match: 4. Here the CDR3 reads CASSLADRGRNTIYF. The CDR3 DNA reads TGCGCCAGCAGCTTGGCCGACAGGGGTCGAAACACCATATATTTT. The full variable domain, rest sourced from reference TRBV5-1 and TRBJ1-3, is KAGVTQTPRYLIKTRGQQVTLSCSPISGHRSVSWYQQTPGQGLQFLFEYFSETQRNKGNFPGRFSGRQFSNSRSEMNVSTLELGDSALYLCASSLADRGRNTIYFGEGSWLTVV.

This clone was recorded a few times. As DNA, the CDR3 is TGTGCCTGGACCCTGCGCTCGAACAGACCTCAGCGGGGCTACACCTTC. Translating gives CAWTLRSNRPQRGYTF. V usage is TRBV30 and J usage is TRBJ1-2, with no clear D. The V end lost 4 bases, the J end lost 8 bases, and 26 bases lay between the germline ends. The CDR3 runs to 16 residues. Germline V lookup: CDR1 GTSNPN, CDR2 SVGIG (reference sequence). Complete variable domain (other parts from reference TRBV30 and TRBJ1-2): SQTIHQWPATLVQPVGSPLSLECTVEGTSNPNLYWYRQAAGRGLQLLFYSVGIGQISSEVPQNLSASRPQDRQFILSSKKLLLSDSGFYLCAWTLRSNRPQRGYTFGSGTRLTVV.

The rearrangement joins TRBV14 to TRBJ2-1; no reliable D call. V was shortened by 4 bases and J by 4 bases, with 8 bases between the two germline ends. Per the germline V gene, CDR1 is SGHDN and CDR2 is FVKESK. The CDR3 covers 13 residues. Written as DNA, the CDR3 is TGTGCCAGCAGCCGACGGAATTACAATGAGCAGTTCTTC. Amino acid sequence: CASSRRNYNEQFF.

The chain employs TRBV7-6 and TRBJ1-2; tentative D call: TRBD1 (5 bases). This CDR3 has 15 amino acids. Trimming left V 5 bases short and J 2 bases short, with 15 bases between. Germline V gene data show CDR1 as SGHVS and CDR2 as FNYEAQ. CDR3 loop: CASSPHGATNYGYTF. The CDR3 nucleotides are TGTGCCAGCAGCCCCCATGGGGCGACGAACTATGGCTACACCTTC.

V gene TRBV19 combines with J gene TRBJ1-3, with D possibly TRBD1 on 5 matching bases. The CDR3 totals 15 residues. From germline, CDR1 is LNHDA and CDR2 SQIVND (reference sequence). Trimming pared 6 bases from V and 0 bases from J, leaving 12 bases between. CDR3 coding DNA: TGTGCCAGTAGCTCTGACAGTTACTCTGGAAACACCATATATTTT. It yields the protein CASSSDSYSGNTIYF.

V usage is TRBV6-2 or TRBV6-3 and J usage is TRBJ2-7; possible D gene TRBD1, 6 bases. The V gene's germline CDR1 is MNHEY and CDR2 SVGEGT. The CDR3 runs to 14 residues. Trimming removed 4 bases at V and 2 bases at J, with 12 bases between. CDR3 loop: CASSSGHPTYEQYF. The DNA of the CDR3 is TGTGCCAGCAGTTCGGGACACCCCACCTACGAGCAGTACTTC.

CDR3 loop: CASSHLGGTIYEQFF. The CDR3 nucleotides are TGTGCCAGCAGCCATTTGGGAGGGACTATCTATGAGCAGTTCTTC. The rearrangement links TRBV3-1 (or the pseudogene TRBV3-2) to TRBJ2-1; 7 positions match TRBD2. J lost 8 bases, V lost 3 bases, and 10 bases had no gene match. Germline V gene data show CDR1 as LGHDT and CDR2 as YNNKEL (reference sequence). There are 15 residues in the CDR3.

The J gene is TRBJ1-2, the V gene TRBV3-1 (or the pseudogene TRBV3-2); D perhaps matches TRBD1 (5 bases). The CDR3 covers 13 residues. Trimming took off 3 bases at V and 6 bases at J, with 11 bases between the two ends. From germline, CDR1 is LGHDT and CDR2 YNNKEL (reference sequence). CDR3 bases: TGTGCCAGCAGCCACCTACAAGGGGATGGCTACACCTTC. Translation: CASSHLQGDGYTF.